This T cell receptor (beta chain) appears in the sequencing data of a study of siplizumab effects on memory and regulatory T cells. Study outcomes and limitations: Memory cells seemed less diverse than naive T cells, which seemed major alloresponse contributors.

With regard to this clone: What it recognizes is unknown.

Measured with immunoSEQ multiplex PCR; TCRdb has only the in-frame clones, and not every one. Of around 13,000 clones in the sample, 40% were seen once. Cells that made up the mixed lymphocyte reaction were cocultured at 37°C for around six days. Mixed at 1:1 were responder PBMCs labelled with CFSE and stimulator PBMCs labelled with Violet Dye. Germline V lookup: CDR1 LNHDA, CDR2 SQIVND (reference sequence). The CDR3 totals 13 residues. V lost 5 bases and J lost 6, with 13 bases in between. Sequenced material: CFSE-low (dividing) CD8+ T cells sorted from an allogeneic mixed lymphocyte reaction. This chain connects TRBV19 to TRBJ1-2, with D possibly TRBD1 on 5 matching bases. The source of this sequence is a human donor in good health; the cells came from an allogeneic mixed lymphocyte reaction. CDR3 loop: CASSSAGGDGYTF. Here the CDR3 DNA reads TGTGCCAGTAGTTCGGCGGGGGGGGATGGCTACACCTTC.